This T cell receptor beta chain was sequenced for a study of response to subunit inactivated influenza vaccine. Germline lookup yields CDR1 MDHEN and CDR2 SYDVKM. The CDR3 totals 17 residues. The V gene end was trimmed by 1 base and the J gene end by 9 bases; junction bases not matched to a gene: 15. TCRdb ran MiXCR on the RT-PCR reads and lists one entry per CDR3 protein. The sample contains hundreds of thousands of distinct CDR3 sequences, about 11% of which appear only once. In this sample, this clonotype turned up a few times. The sample was also reused in another study, on T cells expressing NK-cell markers. From that study: The TCR beta cDNA came from 5'RACE template switching with UMIs. The authors derived TCR beta repertoires from sorted CD3+CD56+NKG2C+, CD3+CD56+NKG2C- and CD3+CD56-NKG2C+ T cells. One observes that, in several donors, these clonotypes were also the leading ones within the CD3+CD56-NKG2C+ fraction. HCMV specificity was not established for the expanded NKG2C+ T cell clones.

This sequence was found in a man aged 45-65 years who received an inactivated influenza vaccine. V gene TRBV28 combines with J gene TRBJ2-4, with 7 positions matching TRBD1. The sample here was PBMCs from blood, taken on the day of vaccination. The CDR3 nucleotides read TGTGCCAGCAGTTTATATCGGGACAGTTCCCGCTTGGGCATTCAGTACTTC. Translation gives CASSLYRDSSRLGIQYF.